Listed here are 10 T cell receptor beta chains from one sample, sequenced in a study of blood T cell repertoires in COVID-19 (dated by TCRdb to 2020 to 2021). Libraries came from the immunoSEQ multiplex PCR assay. TCRdb obtained this table from immuneACCESS and retained in-frame rearrangements with V and J assigned. These tables miss some clones; where compared with another copy, unresolved V genes account for less than half of the shortfall, and the remainder is unexplained. This sample lists 150,000 to 200,000 clones; about 80% were detected once. The top ten clonotypes cover approximately 2.6% of the sample. The sequenced material came from peripheral blood. Every receptor here comes from a human donor with acute or convalescent COVID-19. The donor label of this sample is uncertain.

This chain uses TRBV7-9 with TRBJ2-1; 10 bases agree with TRBD2. This CDR3 has 16 residues. Trimming took 3 bases from V and 6 from J; bases not matched to a gene: 8. The germline V gene encodes CDR1 SEHNR and CDR2 FQNEAQ (reference sequence). The CDR3 loop is CASSLVAGGSINEQFF. CDR3 DNA: TGTGCCAGCAGCTTGGTAGCGGGAGGCAGTATCAATGAGCAGTTCTTC.

The table lists this clone with a few counts. The V and J genes are TRBV29-1 and TRBJ2-3; no reliable D call. V lost 7 bases and J 5 bases, leaving 16 bases between the germline ends. The CDR3 runs to 13 residues. Looked up from germline, CDR1 is SQVTM and CDR2 is ANQGSEA. CDR3 sequence (DNA): TGCAGCGGTGTCGGTAGAATGATAGATACGCAGTATTTT. This sequence encodes CSGVGRMIDTQYF.

The J gene is TRBJ2-5, the V gene TRBV6-5, with D possibly being TRBD2 (6 bases). This CDR3 is 12 amino acids long. V was cut by 9 bases and J by 2 bases, with 10 bases left in between. Germline CDR1 MNHEY, CDR2 SVGAGI. CDR3: CASGRGQETQYF. Written as DNA, the CDR3 is TGTGCCAGTGGACGGGGGCAAGAGACCCAGTACTTC.

The rearrangement uses TRBV6-6 and TRBJ2-7; the match to TRBD1 covers 9 bases. There are 18 residues in the CDR3. Per germline, CDR1 MNHNY and CDR2 SVGAGI (reference sequence). V gave up 5 bases and J gave up 3 bases; unmatched junction bases: 17. The CDR3 DNA follows: TGTGCCAGCAGTCTTGAATTATACCGGGACAGGGTTTTCTACGAGCAGTACTTC. This codes for CASSLELYRDRVFYEQYF.

This clone has only a few counts. The rearrangement joins TRBV5-1 to TRBJ2-5; 7 positions match TRBD1. This CDR3 comprises 15 residues. CDR1 and CDR2 from the germline V gene are SGHRS and YFSETQ. V shed 7 bases and J 1 base; nucleotides not matched to a gene: 10. The CDR3 spells CASGLTGPFQETQYF. CDR3 coding DNA: TGCGCCAGCGGTTTGACAGGGCCCTTCCAAGAGACCCAGTACTTC. Drawing the rest from reference TRBV5-1 and TRBJ2-5, the complete variable domain is KAGVTQTPRYLIKTRGQQVTLSCSPISGHRSVSWYQQTPGQGLQFLFEYFSETQRNKGNFPGRFSGRQFSNSRSEMNVSTLELGDSALYLCASGLTGPFQETQYFGPGTRLLVL.

This clone has a handful of counts. The chain links TRBV12-1 to TRBJ2-7; the table's D call of TRBD2 was not tested on the DNA. TRBV12-1 is a pseudogene segment. The CDR3 extends over 17 amino acids. CDR3 loop: CASSPRSGRLYSYEQYF. CDR3 nucleotides: TGTGCCAGCAGCCCCCGTAGCGGGAGGCTCTATTCCTACGAGCAGTACTTC.

This clone was seen only a few times. The chain couples TRBV5-1 to TRBJ2-1, with 11 bases aligning to TRBD2. The germline V gene encodes CDR1 SGHRS and CDR2 YFSETQ. With V trimmed by 4 bases and J by 4 bases, 4 bases remained unmatched. CDR3 size: 15 residues. CDR3 coding DNA: TGCGCCAGCAGCCCCGGGACTAGCGGATACAATGAGCAGTTCTTC. Its protein is CASSPGTSGYNEQFF.

The V and J genes are TRBV6-5 and TRBJ2-1; 7 bases are shared with TRBD1. CDR3 length: 13 amino acids. CDR1 MNHEY and CDR2 SVGAGI come from the germline V gene. V shed 6 bases, J shed 8 bases, and the junction held 7 bases outside the gene matches. The CDR3 sequence is CASSTRTGDEQFF. The CDR3 nucleotides are TGTGCCAGCAGCACGAGAACAGGGGATGAGCAGTTCTTC.

The V call is TRBV5-8, the J call TRBJ2-5; 8 bases line up with TRBD2. The V gene end was trimmed by 0 bases and the J gene end by 1 base; junction bases not matched to a gene: 2. The germline V gene has CDR1 SGHTS and CDR2 YDEGEE. The CDR3 spans 15 residues. The CDR3 coding sequence is TGTGCCAGCAGCTTGGGCCGGGAGGGCCAAGAGACCCAGTACTTC. Translation: CASSLGREGQETQYF. Variable domain in full (rest from reference TRBV5-8 and TRBJ2-5): EAGVTQSPTHLIKTRGQQATLRCSPISGHTSVYWYQQALGLGLQFLLWYDEGEERNRGNFPPRFSGRQFPNYSSELNVNALELEDSALYLCASSLGREGQETQYFGPGTRLLVL.

The V call is TRBV7-2, the J call TRBJ2-5; TRBD2 aligns across 9 bases. V lost 2 bases to trimming and J lost 1 base; unmatched junction nucleotides: 2. This CDR3 is built from 15 residues. Per the germline V gene, CDR1 is SGHTA and CDR2 is FQGNSA. CDR3 DNA sequence: TGTGCCAGCAGCTTACATAGCGGGGGCCAAGAGACCCAGTACTTC. Protein product: CASSLHSGGQETQYF.